This TCR beta chain derives from a study of T cells in Graves' hyperthyroidism and ophthalmopathy. RNA transcripts yielded amplified TCR beta CDR3 regions. First-round RT-PCR targeting the TCR CDR3 was performed with the HTBI primer set. TCRdb redid the calling of the multiplex PCR reads with MiXCR, one entry per CDR3 protein. This sample has fewer than 450,000 distinct CDR3 sequences, with 15% to 20% found just once. The CDR3 consists of 13 residues. CDR1 is SGDLS and CDR2 is YYNGEE in the germline V gene. V was clipped by 4 bases and J by 7 bases, with 12 bases between them. A note on this clonotype: It is likely a read error, because the conserved phenylalanine at the end of the CDR3 is missing.

The sequenced sample was blood. The origin of this receptor is a woman aged 30 to 39 with Graves' hyperthyroidism that later progressed to Graves' ophthalmopathy. The chain has TRBV9 and TRBJ1-5; D call uncertain. Here the CDR3 DNA reads TGTGCCAGCAGCTACGATGGTACGCAGCCCCAGCATGTT. This translates into CASSYDGTQPQHV.